The TCR beta chain described here comes from a study of blood T cell repertoires in COVID-19. Study summary: Acute and convalescent COVID-19 samples came from the United States, Italy and Spain. From T cells, B-cell-depleted T cells, or PBMCs came the material, which was cDNA or gDNA.

Seattle participants joined during active infection and were tracked over time. Looked up from germline, CDR1 is SGHDT and CDR2 is YYEEEE. The CDR3 is 14 amino acids. V was trimmed by 2 bases and J by 8 bases, leaving 11 bases between them. Per the original methods: Estimation of nucleated cell counts relied on the amplification of reference gene primers. Assay: immunoSEQ multiplex PCR; the TCRdb copy retains only in-frame clones and omits some. The V and J calls and clone size were taken over from that table, and D and trimming were inferred from the DNA. The table includes 180,000 or so clones, roughly 80% detected once.

This chain connects TRBV5-6 to TRBJ1-6, with TRBD1 as a possible D gene (5 bases). This receptor was identified in a woman in her 40s with COVID-19, enrolled during active disease. Sequencing input: peripheral blood. CDR3 residues: CASSLGVVDSPLHF. In nucleotides, the CDR3 is TGTGCCAGCAGCTTAGGGGTAGTGGATTCACCCCTCCACTTT.